The 21 T cell receptor beta chains below come from one sample, sequenced in a study of regulatory T cells in long-lasting Graves disease. Investigators prepared the TCR beta libraries by applying iRepertoire HTBI primers and Arm-PCR of CDR3 regions. From the multiplex PCR reads, TCRdb called clonotypes with MiXCR, one entry per CDR3 protein. This sample has 400,000 to 550,000 distinct CDR3 sequences; 15% occur once, and the top ten carry over 15%. Sample time point: newly diagnosed GD, antithyroid drugs for less than 3 months. Scientists built the TCR library using RNA that was extracted from PBMCs. This same sample was also part of a study on T cells in Graves' hyperthyroidism and ophthalmopathy.

Sequencing was performed on peripheral blood mononuclear cells (PBMCs), taken at new diagnosis, from a patient treated with antithyroid drugs. Receptor source: a young woman with Graves disease.

This clonotype was seen a few times. This chain joins TRBV29-1 and TRBJ2-1, with TRBD2 matching over 11 bases. V lost 4 bases and J lost 7; bases outside the gene matches: 9. CDR3 length: 15 residues. Germline loops: CDR1 SQVTM, CDR2 ANQGSEA. The CDR3 coding sequence is TGCAGCGTTGTGGTAGCGGGAGGGCCACGGAATGAGCAGTTCTTC. Translating gives CSVVVAGGPRNEQFF.

The rearrangement uses TRBV5-1 and TRBJ1-1; TRBD1 might be the D (5 bases). This CDR3 contains 14 residues. Trimming shortened V by 4 bases and J by 8 bases, and 18 bases separated the two germline ends. The germline V gene has CDR1 SGHRS and CDR2 YFSETQ. The CDR3 region has the DNA TGCGCCAGCAGCAATGGGGGATACCCCGGGGAAGCTTTCTTT. Translation gives CASSNGGYPGEAFF.

Many counts were recorded for this clonotype. The rearrangement joins TRBV11-2 to TRBJ2-1; perhaps TRBD2 as D (6 bases). The CDR3 has 19 residues. CDR1 and CDR2 from the germline V gene are SGHAT and FQNNGV. V lost 3 bases and J lost 3, with 24 bases in between. In DNA form, the CDR3 reads TGTGCCAGCAGCTTGGCGGGACCAGCCCCCATAGTACTCTACAATGAGCAGTTCTTC. Amino acid sequence: CASSLAGPAPIVLYNEQFF.

This clonotype occurred many times. The V gene is TRBV27, the J gene TRBJ2-1; tentative D call: TRBD2 (6 bases). Germline V gives CDR1 MNHEY, CDR2 SMNVEV (reference sequence). Trimming removed 6 bases from V and 3 bases from J, with 15 bases in between. The CDR3 covers 15 residues. CDR3 protein: CASRLGLRNYNEQFF. The CDR3 DNA sequence: TGTGCCAGCAGACTAGGACTACGGAACTACAATGAGCAGTTCTTC.

In its sample, this clonotype was seen many times. The V call is TRBV11-2, the J call TRBJ1-5; 7 bases are shared with TRBD1. CDR1 is SGHAT, CDR2 FQNNGV, per germline. V shed 5 bases and J 0 bases; nucleotides not matched to a gene: 4. CDR3 length: 15 residues. CDR3 loop: CASSPTGISNQPQHF. The DNA of the CDR3 is TGTGCCAGCAGCCCGACAGGGATTAGCAATCAGCCCCAGCATTTT.

This clonotype was detected only a few times. The chain recombines TRBV6-4 with TRBJ2-2; D not certain. V lost 0 bases and J 0 bases, leaving 5 bases between the germline ends. Germline V gene lookup returns CDR1 MRHNA and CDR2 SNTAGT. This CDR3 is built from 15 residues. The CDR3 spells CASSDSTSNTGELFF. In DNA, the CDR3 is TGTGCCAGCAGTGACTCGACGTCGAACACCGGGGAGCTGTTTTTT.

This clonotype was recorded only once. A read error is possible here, since a much larger clone lies one base away. The gene calls are TRBV11-3 and TRBJ2-3; D uncertain. The length of the CDR3 is 13 residues. CDR1 and CDR2 from the germline V gene are SGHNT and YENEEA. The CDR3 nucleotides are TGTGCCAGCTGTCTAGTCCCAGGAGAGACCCGGTACTTC. Translation: CASCLVPGETRYF. Looking up the rest from reference TRBV11-3 and TRBJ2-3 gives the full variable domain: EAGVVQSPRYKIIEKKQPVAFWCNPISGHNTLYWYLQNLGQGPELLIRYENEEAVDDSQLPKDRFSAERLKGVDSTLKIQPAELGDSAVYLCASCLVPGETRYFGPGTRLTVL.

This clonotype came up many times. V gene TRBV2 combines with J gene TRBJ2-7, with unresolved D. The CDR3 sequence is 15 residues long. Germline loops: CDR1 SNHLY, CDR2 FYNNEI. Trimming left V 2 bases short and J 0 bases short, with 11 bases between. This CDR3 reads CASSEWLDGSYEQYF. The CDR3 nucleotides are TGTGCCAGCAGTGAATGGCTTGACGGCTCCTACGAGCAGTACTTC.

This clonotype was seen more than once but under ten times. This chain links TRBV9 with TRBJ2-6; D is uncertain. Germline V gives CDR1 SGDLS, CDR2 YYNGEE. The germline V and J ends were trimmed by 0 bases and 0 bases, with 13 bases remaining between them. The length of the CDR3 is 18 residues. DNA of the CDR3: TGTGCCAGCAGCGTAGTTCCTGACCCTAGCTCTGGGGCCAACGTCCTGACTTTC. As protein: CASSVVPDPSSGANVLTF. The full variable domain, completed using reference TRBV9 and TRBJ2-6, is DSGVTQTPKHLITATGQRVTLRCSPRSGDLSVYWYQQSLDQGLQFLIQYYNGEERAKGNILERFSAQQFPDLHSELNLSSLELGDSALYFCASSVVPDPSSGANVLTFGAGSRLTVL.

This clonotype has only a few counts. Since a much larger clone is just one base distant, this may be a read error. The chain carries TRBV20-1 and TRBJ2-5; D perhaps matches TRBD1 (6 bases). This CDR3 has 14 residues. V shed 1 base and J shed 1 base, with 10 bases lying between them. Germline CDR1 and CDR2: DFQATT and SNEGSKA (reference sequence). The CDR3 sequence is CSARAGTPQETQYF. CDR3 sequence (DNA): TGCAGTGCTAGAGCAGGGACACCCCAAGAGACCCAGTACTTC.

V is TRBV2 and J is TRBJ2-1; 12 bases map to TRBD1. The junction had 20 bases not matched to a gene; V was cut back by 4 bases and J by 4 bases. The CDR3 is 21 amino acids. Germline CDR1 is SNHLY and CDR2 is FYNNEI. CDR3 coding DNA: TGTGCCAGCAGTGGGCCTCCCGGGACAGGGGGCTTGGGAACTGGTTACAATGAGCAGTTCTTC. Residues: CASSGPPGTGGLGTGYNEQFF.

In its sample, this clonotype was seen a few times. The chain carries TRBV19 and TRBJ1-5, with 10 bases lining up with TRBD1. Germline V gives CDR1 LNHDA, CDR2 SQIVND (reference sequence). The CDR3 sequence is 16 residues long. The J segment lost 2 bases and the V segment lost 6 bases, leaving 7 bases of the junction unmatched. The CDR3: CASRTGGEGGNQPQHF. As DNA, the CDR3 is TGTGCCAGTAGGACAGGGGGCGAGGGTGGCAATCAGCCCCAGCATTTT.

The chain employs TRBV11-2 and TRBJ2-7; tentatively, D is TRBD1 (7 bases). This CDR3 comprises 15 residues. Per the germline V gene, CDR1 is SGHAT and CDR2 is FQNNGV. Between the trimmed V and J ends, which lost 0 bases and 5 bases, there was a span of 14 bases. CDR3 region: CASSLEWQGGDEQYF. Written as DNA, the CDR3 is TGTGCCAGCAGCTTAGAATGGCAGGGGGGAGACGAGCAGTACTTC.

The chain links TRBV20-1 to TRBJ2-5; weak D call: TRBD2 (6 bases). The V end lost 0 bases, the J end lost 4 bases, and 12 bases lay between the germline ends. The CDR3 extends over 14 amino acids. CDR1 is DFQATT and CDR2 is SNEGSKA in the germline V gene (reference sequence). The CDR3 is CSARDNGRGETQYF. CDR3 bases: TGCAGTGCTAGAGATAACGGGAGAGGAGAGACCCAGTACTTC.

This clonotype was picked up many times. The chain carries TRBV30 and TRBJ2-3; a weak D match, TRBD1 (6 bases). The germline V gene encodes CDR1 GTSNPN and CDR2 SVGIG (reference sequence). Trimming removed 4 bases from V and 9 bases from J, with 11 bases in between. This CDR3 is built from 11 residues. The CDR3 bases are TGTGCCTGGACTACAGGGACAACGCAGTATTTT. Amino acid sequence: CAWTTGTTQYF.

This clonotype was detected only once. The chain recombines TRBV5-1 with TRBJ1-2, with 10 bases fitting TRBD1. CDR3 length: 16 residues. Trimming cost V 0 bases and J 4 bases; bases outside gene matches: 6. Germline V lookup: CDR1 SGHRS, CDR2 YFSETQ. This chain's CDR3 is CASSLGTGGRSYGYTF. Written as DNA, the CDR3 is TGCGCCAGCAGCTTGGGGACAGGGGGAAGGAGCTATGGCTACACCTTC.

This sequence joins TRBV18 and TRBJ1-5; D is unresolved. Trimming shortened V by 1 base and J by 1 base, and 5 bases separated the two germline ends. CDR3 length: 14 amino acids. Germline V CDR1 and CDR2: KGHSH, LQKENI. CDR3 residues: CASSPQESNQPQHF. CDR3 nucleotide sequence: TGTGCCAGCTCACCACAGGAAAGCAATCAGCCCCAGCATTTT.

This chain links TRBV28 with TRBJ2-1; D is undetermined. V was trimmed by 4 bases and J by 2 bases, leaving 15 bases between them. This CDR3 is 16 amino acids long. Germline loops: CDR1 MDHEN, CDR2 SYDVKM. CDR3 bases: TGTGCCAGCAGTTCGGGCTGGGCTGGCGCCTACAATGAGCAGTTCTTC. Protein sequence: CASSSGWAGAYNEQFF.

This clonotype came up a few times. This chain joins TRBV20-1 and TRBJ2-7; 8 positions agree with TRBD2. Germline V gene data show CDR1 as DFQATT and CDR2 as SNEGSKA (reference sequence). This CDR3 has 12 amino acids. V lost 4 bases to trimming and J lost 6 bases; unmatched junction nucleotides: 5. CDR3 bases: TGCAGTGCTAAACTGGCGGGAGGCGAGCAGTACTTC. Translation: CSAKLAGGEQYF.

The chain recombines TRBV19 with TRBJ2-3; TRBD2 matches at 9 bases. The junction had 10 bases not matched to a gene; V was cut back by 6 bases and J by 6 bases. Germline V lookup: CDR1 LNHDA, CDR2 SQIVND (reference sequence). The CDR3 runs 15 residues. This CDR3 is CASREVAGVVDTQYF. The CDR3 nucleotides are TGTGCCAGTAGAGAAGTAGCGGGAGTGGTGGATACGCAGTATTTT.

With respect to this clonotype: It may be a read error: a sequence one base away is much more abundant. The chain carries TRBV5-1 and TRBJ2-3; TRBD2 matches 11 bases. The CDR3 totals 15 residues. Trimming took 4 bases from V and 4 from J; bases not matched to a gene: 5. The V gene's germline CDR1 is SGHRS and CDR2 YFSETQ. CDR3 sequence reads: CASSVLAGDPDTQYF. As DNA, the CDR3 is TGCGCCAGCAGCGTACTAGCGGGAGACCCAGATACGCAGTATTTT.